The 12 T cell receptor beta chains below all came from one sample that was sequenced in a study of lymphopenia after photon versus proton radiotherapy. Method: immunoSEQ multiplex PCR; TCRdb's copy keeps in-frame clones and lacks some. The sample records approximately 65,000 clones, approximately 90% being singletons. The sequenced sample was peripheral blood, obtained from a patient treated with photon-based radiotherapy. All receptors derive from a woman in her seventies with pancreatic cancer.

The chain uses TRBV5-8 and TRBJ2-1; tentative D call: TRBD2 (7 bases). Trimming removed 0 bases at V and 6 bases at J, with 19 bases between. The CDR3 spans 17 residues. CDR1 and CDR2 (germline): SGHTS, YDEGEE. This CDR3 is CASSLVLIGLGGNEQFF. The CDR3 region has the DNA TGTGCCAGCAGCTTGGTGCTTATCGGACTAGGGGGCAATGAGCAGTTCTTC.

The chain couples TRBV6-1 to TRBJ1-2, with unresolved D. The CDR3 length is 17 residues. Looked up from germline, CDR1 is MNHNS and CDR2 is SASEGT. Trimming took off 4 bases at V and 2 bases at J, with 20 bases between the two ends. DNA for the CDR3: TGTGCCAGCAGTGTCCAGATATGGGAACGGCGGAACTATGGCTACACCTTC. This codes for CASSVQIWERRNYGYTF.

This clone was seen just once. This chain links TRBV6-6 with TRBJ2-1, with D perhaps matching TRBD1 (5 bases). V was pared by 7 bases and J by 4 bases, with 17 bases between. The CDR3 has 15 amino acids. Germline values: CDR1 MNHNY, CDR2 SVGAGI (reference sequence). The CDR3 sequence: CASTPDRVNYNEQFF. DNA for the CDR3: TGTGCCAGCACCCCCGACAGAGTAAATTACAATGAGCAGTTCTTC.

The chain joins TRBV27 to TRBJ1-3; D gene unclear. Germline assignment: CDR1 MNHEY and CDR2 SMNVEV (reference sequence). The CDR3 contains 14 residues. V was pared by 4 bases and J by 1 base, with 8 bases between. The chain's CDR3 is CASSSTPSGNTIYF. The CDR3 DNA is TGTGCCAGCAGTTCTACTCCGTCTGGAAACACCATATATTTT.

This chain joins TRBV7-2 and TRBJ2-2; no reliable D call. Trimming pared 5 bases from V and 2 bases from J, leaving 12 bases between. The CDR3 consists of 15 residues. From germline, CDR1 is SGHTA and CDR2 FQGNSA. The CDR3 DNA reads as TGTGCCAGCAGCCCCCAACGTACAAACACCGGGGAGCTGTTTTTT. It encodes CASSPQRTNTGELFF. Supplemented by reference TRBV7-2 and TRBJ2-2, the full variable domain reads GAGVSQSPSNKVTEKGKDVELRCDPISGHTALYWYRQSLGQGLEFLIYFQGNSAPDKSGLPSDRFSAERTGGSVSTLTIQRTQQEDSAVYLCASSPQRTNTGELFFGEGSRLTVL.

This rearrangement joins TRBV7-9 to TRBJ1-5; 7 bases align to TRBD1. CDR1 is SEHNR, CDR2 FQNEAQ, per germline (reference sequence). V was clipped by 5 bases and J by 0 bases; unmatched bases: 1. The CDR3 sequence is 14 residues long. CDR3 sequence (DNA): TGTGCCAGCAGCGGGGACAGTAGCAATCAGCCCCAGCATTTT. It codes for CASSGDSSNQPQHF.

This sequence joins TRBV7-9 and TRBJ2-4; 11 nucleotides agree with TRBD2. CDR1 is SEHNR, CDR2 FQNEAQ, per germline (reference sequence). The V gene end was trimmed by 5 bases and the J gene end by 0 bases; junction bases not matched to a gene: 12. The length of the CDR3 is 19 residues. CDR3 loop: CASSLGTSGLRIAKNIQYF. The CDR3 region has the DNA TGTGCCAGCAGCCTCGGGACTAGCGGATTACGAATAGCCAAAAACATTCAGTACTTC. Full variable domain (outside the CDR3, taken from reference TRBV7-9 and TRBJ2-4): DTGVSQNPRHKITKRGQNVTFRCDPISEHNRLYWYRQTLGQGPEFLTYFQNEAQLEKSRLLSDRFSAERPKGSFSTLEIQRTEQGDSAMYLCASSLGTSGLRIAKNIQYFGAGTRLSVL.

The chain has TRBV19 and TRBJ1-5; 7 nucleotides align to TRBD1. There are 14 residues in the CDR3. With V trimmed by 7 bases and J by 7 bases, 10 bases remained unmatched. Germline CDR1 reads LNHDA; CDR2 reads SQIVND (reference sequence). CDR3 protein: CASTEPQGRQPQHF. The CDR3 DNA sequence: TGTGCCAGTACCGAGCCACAGGGGAGACAGCCCCAGCATTTT.

About this clone: The sample carries other DNA sequences with the same CDR3. The chain joins TRBV5-6 to TRBJ2-3; D not certain. Germline V lookup: CDR1 SGHDT, CDR2 YYEEEE. CDR3 length: 14 residues. V lost 1 base to trimming and J lost 1 base, with 7 bases between them. The CDR3, as DNA: TGTGCCAGCAGCTTGCTGGCAGGCACAGATACGCAGTATTTT. Translating gives CASSLLAGTDTQYF.

J is TRBJ1-4 and V is TRBV6-1, with D possibly matching TRBD1 (5 bases). This CDR3 has 14 amino acids. Germline CDR1 is MNHNS and CDR2 is SASEGT. Trimming shortened V by 4 bases and J by 8 bases, and 14 bases separated the two germline ends. The CDR3 here is CASSVGGGKEKLFF. The CDR3 DNA sequence: TGTGCCAGCAGTGTAGGCGGGGGGAAAGAAAAACTGTTTTTT.

The rearrangement links TRBV6-1 to TRBJ2-1; 8 bases are a match to TRBD2. Trimming took 11 bases from V and 5 from J; bases not matched to a gene: 8. This CDR3 has 13 residues. CDR1 is MNHNS, CDR2 SASEGT, per germline. The CDR3 DNA reads TGTGCCTCGACCTCGGGGGGGAACAATGAGCAGTTCTTC. It is translated as CASTSGGNNEQFF.

The rearrangement links TRBV11-2 to TRBJ1-4; D remains unclear. The CDR3 has 15 residues. V was pared by 1 base and J by 6 bases, with 12 bases between. Per the germline V gene, CDR1 is SGHAT and CDR2 is FQNNGV. CDR3 sequence reads: CASSLVSPPYEKLFF. The CDR3, as DNA: TGTGCCAGCAGCTTAGTGAGCCCCCCATATGAAAAACTGTTTTTT.